Listed here are 18 T cell receptor beta chains from one sample, sequenced in a study of blood T cell repertoires in COVID-19. Only in-frame clones appear in the TCRdb table, and some are missing; sequencing was by immunoSEQ multiplex PCR. Among under 80,000 clones listed, 75% to 90% were seen once. What was sequenced was peripheral blood. All receptors come from an elderly woman with active COVID-19.

The chain employs TRBV30 and TRBJ1-6; no reliable D call. The CDR3 is 17 residues long. With 1 base removed from V and 0 bases from J, the gap between germline ends came to 13 bases. Germline-derived CDR1 and CDR2 are GTSNPN and SVGIG (reference sequence). This chain's CDR3 is CAWSDLVGSSYNSPLHF. The CDR3 bases are TGTGCCTGGAGTGATTTGGTAGGGAGCTCCTATAATTCACCCCTCCACTTT.

The chain combines TRBV9 with TRBJ1-3; D might be TRBD1 (5 bases). Germline values: CDR1 SGDLS, CDR2 YYNGEE. Between the trimmed V and J ends, which lost 0 bases and 5 bases, there was a span of 18 bases. The CDR3 extends over 17 amino acids. The CDR3 is CASSVDPGGARRNTIYF. The CDR3 nucleotides are TGTGCCAGCAGCGTAGACCCGGGAGGGGCGCGGAGAAACACCATATATTTT.

V and J are TRBV7-2 and TRBJ1-1; weak D call: TRBD1 (5 bases). The germline CDR1 and CDR2 sequences are SGHTA and FQGNSA. V lost 5 bases to trimming and J lost 1 base, with 11 bases between them. The CDR3 extends over 14 amino acids. The CDR3 DNA is TGTGCCAGCAGCCCAAGCGGGGGGAACACTGAAGCTTTCTTT. Protein sequence: CASSPSGGNTEAFF.

The J gene is TRBJ2-3, the V gene TRBV6-5, with D perhaps TRBD1 (6 bases). Germline V gene lookup returns CDR1 MNHEY and CDR2 SVGAGI. The CDR3 has 14 amino acids. V was pared by 4 bases and J by 6 bases, with 14 bases between. CDR3: CASSWGRGRDTQYF. DNA of the CDR3: TGTGCCAGCAGTTGGGGGCGAGGGCGCGATACGCAGTATTTT.

The V and J genes are TRBV10-3 and TRBJ2-1; no firm D call. V lost 2 bases to trimming and J lost 7 bases, with 12 bases between them. The CDR3 is 14 residues long. CDR1 and CDR2 from the germline V gene are ENHRY and SYGVKD. This chain's CDR3 is CAISEVRGANEQFF. The CDR3, as DNA: TGTGCCATCAGTGAGGTTAGAGGCGCGAATGAGCAGTTCTTC.

This sequence joins TRBV19 and TRBJ1-1; unclear D gene. The V end lost 1 base, the J end lost 7 bases, and 10 bases lay between the germline ends. CDR1 and CDR2 (germline): LNHDA, SQIVND (reference sequence). The length of the CDR3 is 13 residues. DNA of the CDR3: TGTGCCAGTAGTATAGTGGCGGCAGATGAAGCTTTCTTT. Translating it yields CASSIVAADEAFF.

In its sample, this clone was seen once. The chain carries TRBV2 and TRBJ2-3, with D possibly TRBD1 on 5 matching bases. The CDR3 consists of 16 residues. From germline, CDR1 is SNHLY and CDR2 FYNNEI. Trimming removed 3 bases from V and 5 bases from J, with 18 bases in between. This chain's CDR3 is CASSEGQDLSGDTQYF. As DNA, the CDR3 is TGTGCCAGCAGTGAGGGGCAGGATCTGTCAGGAGATACGCAGTATTTT.

The chain has TRBV11-1 and TRBJ1-5, with D possibly matching TRBD1 (6 bases). In germline, CDR1 is SGHAT, CDR2 FQDESV (reference sequence). The V gene lost 5 bases and the J gene lost 7 bases, with 18 bases spanning the gap. The CDR3 loop spans 15 amino acids. CDR3 protein: CASSPSGPGDQPQHF. The CDR3 bases are TGTGCCAGCAGCCCCTCCGGGCCAGGGGACCAGCCCCAGCATTTT.

This clone showed up just once. The J gene is TRBJ1-5, the V gene TRBV4-2; 12 positions match TRBD1. With 4 bases clipped from V and 7 bases from J, the junction kept 8 bases outside the gene matches. The CDR3 has 16 amino acids. Germline loops: CDR1 LGHNA, CDR2 YNFKEQ. The CDR3 protein is CASSPGGQGAGQPQHF. CDR3 DNA sequence: TGTGCCAGCAGCCCCGGGGGACAGGGGGCCGGACAGCCCCAGCATTTT.

The J gene is TRBJ1-5, the V gene TRBV18; D may be TRBD1 (6 bases). The CDR3 extends over 14 amino acids. Trimming took 3 bases from V and 5 from J, leaving 11 bases between them. The germline V gene encodes CDR1 KGHSH and CDR2 LQKENI. The CDR3 loop reads CASSPGARYQPQHF. In DNA form, the CDR3 reads TGTGCCAGCTCACCGGGGGCGAGATATCAGCCCCAGCATTTT.

The rearrangement joins TRBV7-2 to TRBJ1-5, with D possibly being TRBD1 (5 bases). CDR3 size: 15 residues. Germline loops: CDR1 SGHTA, CDR2 FQGNSA. V dropped 5 bases and J dropped 6 bases, with 17 bases sitting between them. The CDR3 DNA is TGTGCCAGCAGCCCTCAGGGTACGTTCGGTCAGCCCCAGCATTTT. Protein: CASSPQGTFGQPQHF. The complete variable domain, with remaining parts taken from reference TRBV7-2 and TRBJ1-5, reads GAGVSQSPSNKVTEKGKDVELRCDPISGHTALYWYRQSLGQGLEFLIYFQGNSAPDKSGLPSDRFSAERTGGSVSTLTIQRTQQEDSAVYLCASSPQGTFGQPQHFGDGTRLSIL.

The chain joins TRBV12-3 or TRBV12-4 to TRBJ2-5, with 8 bases aligning to TRBD1. J gave up 4 bases and V 7 bases, and 5 bases lay outside the gene matches. The CDR3 extends over 13 amino acids. As DNA, the CDR3 is TGTGCCAGCAACCTGGACAGGGCAGAGACCCAGTACTTC. Amino acid sequence: CASNLDRAETQYF.

This chain joins TRBV21-1 and TRBJ1-6; the table's D call, TRBD1, has no DNA check behind it. TRBV21-1 is recorded as a pseudogene. The CDR3 covers 15 residues. In DNA, the CDR3 is TGTGCCAGCAGCCCAGGGGTCCGGGGCGTTCGGCCCCTCCACTTT. This translates into CASSPGVRGVRPLHF.

The chain links TRBV12-3 or TRBV12-4 to TRBJ2-5; 7 positions agree with TRBD1. The V segment lost 6 bases and the J segment 5 bases; nucleotides outside the gene matches: 6. The CDR3 is 13 amino acids. As DNA, the CDR3 is TGTGCCAGCAGCCCAACAGGGGTGGAGACCCAGTACTTC. Amino acids: CASSPTGVETQYF.

The V and J genes are TRBV5-1 and TRBJ1-4, with 10 bases aligning to TRBD1. Germline-derived CDR1 and CDR2 are SGHRS and YFSETQ. Germline trimming cut 6 bases from V and 8 bases from J; bases unmatched to any gene: 7. The CDR3 is 14 amino acids. The DNA of the CDR3 is TGCGCCAGCAACGACAGGGGGCGAAAAGAAAAACTGTTTTTT. This codes for CASNDRGRKEKLFF.

The V and J genes are TRBV3-1 (or the pseudogene TRBV3-2) and TRBJ2-1; 11 nucleotides line up with TRBD2. Germline loops: CDR1 LGHDT, CDR2 YNNKEL (reference sequence). The CDR3 has 16 amino acids. With V trimmed by 0 bases and J by 7 bases, 5 bases remained unmatched. For the CDR3, the DNA is TGTGCCAGCAGCCAAGATAAGACTAGCGGGATTAATGAGCAGTTCTTC. It specifies CASSQDKTSGINEQFF.

V usage is TRBV18 and J usage is TRBJ1-1, with 12 bases aligning to TRBD1. The CDR3 is made up of 14 amino acids. CDR1 is KGHSH, CDR2 LQKENI, per germline. Losses at the gene ends were 5 bases for V and 6 bases for J; bases not matched to a gene: 4. CDR3 coding DNA: TGTGCCAGCTCAGGGGACAGGGGGCGATCTGAAGCTTTCTTT. This translates into CASSGDRGRSEAFF.

The V and J genes are TRBV29-1 and TRBJ2-7; TRBD1 matches at 8 bases. The trim removed 5 bases at V and 2 bases at J, leaving 8 bases unmatched. There are 14 residues in the CDR3. Germline V gene data show CDR1 as SQVTM and CDR2 as ANQGSEA. The CDR3 sequence: CSVRGQGLTYEQYF. The CDR3 DNA follows: TGCAGCGTTCGCGGACAGGGCCTGACCTACGAGCAGTACTTC.